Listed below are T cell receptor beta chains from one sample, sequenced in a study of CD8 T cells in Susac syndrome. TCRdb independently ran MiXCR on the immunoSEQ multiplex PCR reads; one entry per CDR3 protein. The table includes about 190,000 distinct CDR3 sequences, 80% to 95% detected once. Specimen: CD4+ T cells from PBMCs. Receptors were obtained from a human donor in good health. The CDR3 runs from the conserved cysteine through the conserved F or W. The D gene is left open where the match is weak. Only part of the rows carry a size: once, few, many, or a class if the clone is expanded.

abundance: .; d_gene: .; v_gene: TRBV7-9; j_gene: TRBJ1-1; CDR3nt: TGTGCCAGCAGCTTAGAGGCCAGCACTGAAGCTTTCTTT; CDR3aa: CASSLEASTEAFF
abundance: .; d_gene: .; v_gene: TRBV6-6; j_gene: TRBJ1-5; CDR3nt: TGTGCCAGCCTTGGTCTTAGCAATCAGCCCCAGCATTTT; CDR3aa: CASLGLSNQPQHF
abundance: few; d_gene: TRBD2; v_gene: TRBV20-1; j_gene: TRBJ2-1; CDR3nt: TGCAGTGCTAGATCGCCCAGCGGGGGGAGGAATGAGCAGTTCTTC; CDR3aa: CSARSPSGGRNEQFF
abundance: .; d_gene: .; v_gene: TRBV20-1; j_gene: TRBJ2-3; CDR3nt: TGCAGTGCTACTCCGGGGAACACAGATACGCAGTATTTT; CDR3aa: CSATPGNTDTQYF
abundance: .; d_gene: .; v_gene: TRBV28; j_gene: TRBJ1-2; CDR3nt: TGTGCCAGCAGCCCAGTACGCGGAAGTGGCTACACCTTC; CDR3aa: CASSPVRGSGYTF
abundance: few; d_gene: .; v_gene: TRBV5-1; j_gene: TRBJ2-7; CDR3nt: TGCGCCAGCAGCCCTGCGGGCAGCGAGCAGTACTTC; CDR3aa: CASSPAGSEQYF
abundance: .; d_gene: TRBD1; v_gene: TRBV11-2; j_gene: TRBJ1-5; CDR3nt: TGTGCCAGCAGCATCGGACAGGCCAATCAGCCCCAGCATTTT; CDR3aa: CASSIGQANQPQHF
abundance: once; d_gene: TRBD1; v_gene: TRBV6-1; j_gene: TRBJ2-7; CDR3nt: TGTGCCAGCAGCCGGACAGGGGGAGATCGGGAGCAGTACTTC; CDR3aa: CASSRTGGDREQYF
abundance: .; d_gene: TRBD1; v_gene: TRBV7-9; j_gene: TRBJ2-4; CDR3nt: TGTGCCAGCAGGGGGACAGGGGTAGGGGCAGGCGATGAGGAAAACATTCAGTACTTC; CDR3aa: CASRGTGVGAGDEENIQYF
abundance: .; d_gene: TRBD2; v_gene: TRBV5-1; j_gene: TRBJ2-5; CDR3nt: TGCGCCAGCAGCTTGGCACGCGGGGGGGGACTTCAAGAGACCCAGTACTTC; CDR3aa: CASSLARGGGLQETQYF
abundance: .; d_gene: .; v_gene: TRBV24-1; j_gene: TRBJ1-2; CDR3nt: TGTGCCACCAGTGATCGCGGACAGCACTATGGCTACACCTTC; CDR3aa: CATSDRGQHYGYTF
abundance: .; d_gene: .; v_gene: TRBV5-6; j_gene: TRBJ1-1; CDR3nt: TGTGCCAGCAGCTTTCAGGGGAGGGTGAACACTGAAGCTTTCTTT; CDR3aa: CASSFQGRVNTEAFF
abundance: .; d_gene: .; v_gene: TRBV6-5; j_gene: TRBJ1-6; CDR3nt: TGTGCCAGCAGACGTGGGGGTACTTCACCCCTCCACTTT; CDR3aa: CASRRGGTSPLHF
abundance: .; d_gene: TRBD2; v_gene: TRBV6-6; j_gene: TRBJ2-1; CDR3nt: TGTGCCAGCAGTTACTCTAGCGGGGGGGCGAATGAGCAGTTCTTC; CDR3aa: CASSYSSGGANEQFF
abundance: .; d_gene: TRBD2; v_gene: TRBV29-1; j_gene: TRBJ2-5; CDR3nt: TGCAGCGCCTCGGGGGGACCGGGGGAGACCCAGTACTTC; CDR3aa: CSASGGPGETQYF
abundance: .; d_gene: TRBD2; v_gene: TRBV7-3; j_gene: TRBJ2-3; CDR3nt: TGTGCCAGCAGCTCGGTGGGGAGACTAGCGGGGGGGAGCACAGATACGCAGTATTTT; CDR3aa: CASSSVGRLAGGSTDTQYF
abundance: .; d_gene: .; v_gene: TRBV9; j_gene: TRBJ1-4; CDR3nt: TGTGCCAGCAGCGCTCCGCGAAATGAAAAACTGTTTTTT; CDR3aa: CASSAPRNEKLFF
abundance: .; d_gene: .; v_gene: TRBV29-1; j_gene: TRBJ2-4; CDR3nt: TGCAGCGTTGATAGGCTCCCCGAGGGGATTCAGTACTTC; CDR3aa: CSVDRLPEGIQYF